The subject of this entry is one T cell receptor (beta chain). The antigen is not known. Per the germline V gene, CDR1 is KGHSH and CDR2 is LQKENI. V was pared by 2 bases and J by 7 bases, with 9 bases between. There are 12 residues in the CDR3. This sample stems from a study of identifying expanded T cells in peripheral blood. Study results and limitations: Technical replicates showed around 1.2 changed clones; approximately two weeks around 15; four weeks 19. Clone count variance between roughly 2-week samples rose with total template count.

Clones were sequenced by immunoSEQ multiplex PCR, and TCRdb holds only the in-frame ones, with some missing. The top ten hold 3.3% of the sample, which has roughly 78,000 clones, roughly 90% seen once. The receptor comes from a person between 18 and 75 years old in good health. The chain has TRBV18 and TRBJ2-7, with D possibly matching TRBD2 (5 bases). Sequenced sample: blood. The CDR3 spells CASSPGAEEQYF. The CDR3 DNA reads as TGTGCCAGCTCACCAGGAGCGGAAGAGCAGTACTTC.